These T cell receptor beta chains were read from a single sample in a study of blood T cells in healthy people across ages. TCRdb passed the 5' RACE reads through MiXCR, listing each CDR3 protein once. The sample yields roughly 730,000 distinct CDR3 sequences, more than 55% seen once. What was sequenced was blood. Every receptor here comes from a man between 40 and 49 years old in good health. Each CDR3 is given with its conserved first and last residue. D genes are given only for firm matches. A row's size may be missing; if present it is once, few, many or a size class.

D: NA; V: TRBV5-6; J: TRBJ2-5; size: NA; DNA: TGTGCCAGCAGCTTGGGGGAGGGACAGCCTCAAGAGACCCAGTACTTC; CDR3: CASSLGEGQPQETQYF
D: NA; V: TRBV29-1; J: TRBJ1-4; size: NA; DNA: TGCAGCGTTGAGGGTGTCGGCAATGAAAAACTGTTTTTT; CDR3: CSVEGVGNEKLFF
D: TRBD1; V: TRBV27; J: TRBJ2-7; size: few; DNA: TGTGCCACCGCCTTTGGACAGGGTCTGAGCGAGCAGTACTTC; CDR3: CATAFGQGLSEQYF
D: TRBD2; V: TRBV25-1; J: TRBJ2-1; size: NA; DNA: TGTGCCAGCAGTGACATAACTAGCGGGAGTAGGCTTTTCAATGAGCAGTTCTTC; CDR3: CASSDITSGSRLFNEQFF
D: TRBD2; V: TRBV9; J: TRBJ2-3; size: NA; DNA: TGTGCCAGCAGCCAGCGGGGGGCCTTAACGGATACGCAGTATTTT; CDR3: CASSQRGALTDTQYF
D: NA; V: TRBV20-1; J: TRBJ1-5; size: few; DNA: TGCAGTGCAATCGGGACATCAGGCTTCAATCAGCCCCAGCATTTT; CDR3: CSAIGTSGFNQPQHF
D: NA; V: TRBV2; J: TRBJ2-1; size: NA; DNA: TGTGCCAGCAGTGATTATAGTGAGAAGGTCCCCTCTAACCGCTCCTACAATGAGCAGTTCTTC; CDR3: CASSDYSEKVPSNRSYNEQFF
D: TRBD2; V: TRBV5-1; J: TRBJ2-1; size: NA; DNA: TGCGCCAGCAGCGATACTAGCGGGAAGTCCTACAATGAGCAGTTCTTC; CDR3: CASSDTSGKSYNEQFF
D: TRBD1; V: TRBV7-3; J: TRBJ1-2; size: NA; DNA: TGTGCCAGCAGCGAAATACAGGGGGCCGCTTTGGATGGTTACACCTTC; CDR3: CASSEIQGAALDGYTF
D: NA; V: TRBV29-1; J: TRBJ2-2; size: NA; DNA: TGCAGCGTCCAGGAGAACACCGGGGAGCTGTTTTTT; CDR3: CSVQENTGELFF
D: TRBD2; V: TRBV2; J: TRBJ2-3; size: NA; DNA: TGTGCCAGCAGAAGGCCGCCCGGGACTAGCGGGACTAGAGGAGATACGCAGTATTTT; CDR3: CASRRPPGTSGTRGDTQYF
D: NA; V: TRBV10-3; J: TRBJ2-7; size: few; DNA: TGTGCCATCAGGAGGGGACCTAAAACTTACGAGCAGTACTTC; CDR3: CAIRRGPKTYEQYF
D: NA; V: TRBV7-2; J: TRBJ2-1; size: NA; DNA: TGTGCCAGCAGCTGGACCACAGGGTCATTGAGAAGTGGGCAGTTCTTC; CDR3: CASSWTTGSLRSGQFF
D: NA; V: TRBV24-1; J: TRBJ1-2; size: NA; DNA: TGTGCCACCCGGGGGGACTATGGCTACACCTTC; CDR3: CATRGDYGYTF
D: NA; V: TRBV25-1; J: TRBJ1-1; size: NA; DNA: TGTGCCAGCAGTGAATCAGGCAGAATGAACACTGAAGCTTTCTTT; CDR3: CASSESGRMNTEAFF
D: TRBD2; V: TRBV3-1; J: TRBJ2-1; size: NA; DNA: TGTGCCAGCAGCCAAGTTCCCGGGAGGGTTGATGAGCAGTTCTTC; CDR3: CASSQVPGRVDEQFF
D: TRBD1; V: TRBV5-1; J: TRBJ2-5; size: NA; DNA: TGCGCCAGCAGCCGGGACAGTCCTCAAGAGACCCAGTACTTC; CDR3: CASSRDSPQETQYF
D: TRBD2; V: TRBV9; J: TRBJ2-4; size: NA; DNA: TGTGCCAGCAGCGTAGGGGTGAGCGGGGGAAAGAACAATGAGCAGTACTTC; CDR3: CASSVGVSGGKNNEQYF
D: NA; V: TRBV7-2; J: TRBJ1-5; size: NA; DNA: TGTGCCAGCACCTTGGGTGGGCCTTCATTATATCAGCCCCAGCATTTT; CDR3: CASTLGGPSLYQPQHF
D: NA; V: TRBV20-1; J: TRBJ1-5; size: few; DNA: TGCAGTGCTAGAGGAGCGACGGACGCTCAGCCCCAGCATTTT; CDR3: CSARGATDAQPQHF
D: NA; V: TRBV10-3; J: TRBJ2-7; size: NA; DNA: TGTGCCATCAGTGAATCCTCGGGGAGCGAGCAGTACTTC; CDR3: CAISESSGSEQYF
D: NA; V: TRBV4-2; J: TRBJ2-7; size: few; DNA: TGTGCCAGCAGCCAAGAGGCGGGTGCCTACGAGCAGTACTTC; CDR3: CASSQEAGAYEQYF
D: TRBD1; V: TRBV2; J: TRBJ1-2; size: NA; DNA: TGTGCCAGTACTAACTCTCCGGGACAGGGAAGAAATGGCTACACCTTC; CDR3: CASTNSPGQGRNGYTF
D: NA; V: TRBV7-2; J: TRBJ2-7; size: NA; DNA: TGTGCCAGCAGCTTAGTTGTTGGGGGACCCAACGAGCAGTACTTC; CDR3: CASSLVVGGPNEQYF
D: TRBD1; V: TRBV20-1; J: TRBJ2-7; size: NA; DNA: TGCAGTGCTGCTCCCGGGACAGCGACCTACGAGCAGTACTTC; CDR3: CSAAPGTATYEQYF
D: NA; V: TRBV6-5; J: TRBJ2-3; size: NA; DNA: TGTGCCAGCAGTTACGGTTGGACGTCTATCACAGATACGCAGTATTTT; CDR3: CASSYGWTSITDTQYF
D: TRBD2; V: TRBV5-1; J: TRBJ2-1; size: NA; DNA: TGCGCCAGCAGCTTGGAATTGGACTGGGGGGGTACCTACAATGAGCAGTTCTTC; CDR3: CASSLELDWGGTYNEQFF
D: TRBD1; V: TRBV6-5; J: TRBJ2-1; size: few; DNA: TGTGCCAGCAGCGGACAGGTTACGGGGATTGGCGAGCAGTTCTTC; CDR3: CASSGQVTGIGEQFF
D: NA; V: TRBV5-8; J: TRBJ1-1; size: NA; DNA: TGTGCCAGCATATCCCAGGGGAGGAACACTGAAGCTTTCTTT; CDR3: CASISQGRNTEAFF
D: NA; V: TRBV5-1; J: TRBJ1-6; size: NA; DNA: TGCGCCAGCGCCCCGGGGGGAGAAGGCTCACCCCTCCACTTT; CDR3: CASAPGGEGSPLHF
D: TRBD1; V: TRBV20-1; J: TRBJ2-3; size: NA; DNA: TGCAGTGCCGCGCACAGGGGGAGATCAGATACGCAGTATTTT; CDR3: CSAAHRGRSDTQYF
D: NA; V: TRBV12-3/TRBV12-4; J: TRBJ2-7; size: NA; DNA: TGTGCCAGCAGTTTAGAGGCAGGGAGTGCCTACAATGAGCAGTACTTC; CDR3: CASSLEAGSAYNEQYF
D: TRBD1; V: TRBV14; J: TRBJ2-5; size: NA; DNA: TGTGCCAGCAGCCAAACGACAGGGAAAGAGACCCAGTACTTC; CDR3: CASSQTTGKETQYF
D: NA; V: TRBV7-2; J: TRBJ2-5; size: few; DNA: TGTGCCAGCAGCTTAGGAGGGGGGTTTCAAGAGACCCAGTACTTC; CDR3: CASSLGGGFQETQYF
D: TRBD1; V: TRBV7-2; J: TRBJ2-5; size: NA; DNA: TGTGCCAGCAGCCAAAAGGGGGCGCCGGAGACCCAGTACTTC; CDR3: CASSQKGAPETQYF
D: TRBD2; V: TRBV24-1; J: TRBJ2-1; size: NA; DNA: TGTGCCACCAGTGACCTACTAGCGGGAGGGCCGGATGAGCAGTTCTTC; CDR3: CATSDLLAGGPDEQFF
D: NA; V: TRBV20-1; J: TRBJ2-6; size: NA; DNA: TGCAGTGCTAGAGGACAGTCTGGGGCCAACGTCCTGACTTTC; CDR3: CSARGQSGANVLTF
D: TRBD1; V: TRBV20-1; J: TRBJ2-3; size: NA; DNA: TGCAGTGCTGGAACACAGGGGGCGCGGACAGATACGCAGTATTTT; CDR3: CSAGTQGARTDTQYF
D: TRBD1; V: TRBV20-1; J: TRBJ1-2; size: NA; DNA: TGCAGTGCTATAGGGACAGGGGGCGTCTATGGCTACACCTTC; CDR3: CSAIGTGGVYGYTF
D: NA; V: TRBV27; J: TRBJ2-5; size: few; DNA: TGTGCCAGCAGTCCCGGGGCAGCTGTAGAGACCCAGTACTTC; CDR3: CASSPGAAVETQYF
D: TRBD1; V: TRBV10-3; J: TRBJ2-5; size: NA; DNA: TGTGCCACCGAGCAAGGGACAGGGGGAGTAGAGACCCAGTACTTC; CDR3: CATEQGTGGVETQYF
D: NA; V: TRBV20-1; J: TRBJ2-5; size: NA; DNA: TGCAGTGCCCCAACGCGGGGCTTGGAGACCCAGTACTTC; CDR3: CSAPTRGLETQYF
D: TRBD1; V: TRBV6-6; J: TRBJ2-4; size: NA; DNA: TGTGCCAGCAGTTACTTACAGGGGTATGACATTCAGTACTTC; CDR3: CASSYLQGYDIQYF
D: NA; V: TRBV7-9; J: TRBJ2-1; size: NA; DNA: TGTGCCAGCCGGGCAGGGATAACTTACAATGAGCAGTTCTTC; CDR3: CASRAGITYNEQFF
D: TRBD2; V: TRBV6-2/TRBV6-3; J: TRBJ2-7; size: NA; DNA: TGTGCCAGCAGCCCTGGCGGGGGTAGGTCCTACGAGCAGTACTTC; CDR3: CASSPGGGRSYEQYF
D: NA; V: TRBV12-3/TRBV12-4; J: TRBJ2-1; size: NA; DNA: TGTGCCAGCTCTGGGTGGGGGCGGGAGCAGTTCTTC; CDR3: CASSGWGREQFF